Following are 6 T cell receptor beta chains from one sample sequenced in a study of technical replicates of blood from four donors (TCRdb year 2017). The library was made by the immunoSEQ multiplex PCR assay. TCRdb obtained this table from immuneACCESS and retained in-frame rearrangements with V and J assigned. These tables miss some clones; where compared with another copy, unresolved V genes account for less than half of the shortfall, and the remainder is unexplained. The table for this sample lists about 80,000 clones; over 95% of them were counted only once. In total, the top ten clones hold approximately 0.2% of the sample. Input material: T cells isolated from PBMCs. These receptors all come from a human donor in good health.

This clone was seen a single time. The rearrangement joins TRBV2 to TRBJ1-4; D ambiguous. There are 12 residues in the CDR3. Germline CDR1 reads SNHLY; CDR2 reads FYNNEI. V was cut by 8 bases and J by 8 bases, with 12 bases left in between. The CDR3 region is CASGDNGEKLFF. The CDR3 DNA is TGTGCCAGCGGCGACAATGGAGAAAAACTGTTTTTT.

CDR3 bases: TGTGCTAGTGGTTTGGGGGCTAGCACAGATACGCAGTATTTT. Translating it yields CASGLGASTDTQYF. The chain has TRBV12-5 and TRBJ2-3; D ambiguous. This CDR3 has 14 residues. The V end was cut by 1 base, the J end by 0 bases, with 5 bases between. The germline CDR1 and CDR2 sequences are LGHNT and FRNRAP.

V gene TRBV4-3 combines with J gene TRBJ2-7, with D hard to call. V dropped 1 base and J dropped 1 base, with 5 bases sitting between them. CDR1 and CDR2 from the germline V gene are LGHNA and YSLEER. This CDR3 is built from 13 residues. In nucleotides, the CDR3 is TGCGCCAGCAGCCAAGGCGTTTCCTACGAGCAGTACTTC. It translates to CASSQGVSYEQYF.

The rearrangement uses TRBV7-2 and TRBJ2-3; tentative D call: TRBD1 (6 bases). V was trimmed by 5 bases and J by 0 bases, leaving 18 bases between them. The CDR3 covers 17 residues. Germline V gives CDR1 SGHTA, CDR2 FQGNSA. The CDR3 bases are TGTGCCAGCAGCCAGGGGTGGCTAGCCCCTAGCACAGATACGCAGTATTTT. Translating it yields CASSQGWLAPSTDTQYF.

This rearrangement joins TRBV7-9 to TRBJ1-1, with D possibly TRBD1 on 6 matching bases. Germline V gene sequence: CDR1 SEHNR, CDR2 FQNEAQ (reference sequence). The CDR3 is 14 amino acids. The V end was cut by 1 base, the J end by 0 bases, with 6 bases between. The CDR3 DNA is TGTGCCAGCAGCTTAGGGACAGTGAACACTGAAGCTTTCTTT. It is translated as CASSLGTVNTEAFF.

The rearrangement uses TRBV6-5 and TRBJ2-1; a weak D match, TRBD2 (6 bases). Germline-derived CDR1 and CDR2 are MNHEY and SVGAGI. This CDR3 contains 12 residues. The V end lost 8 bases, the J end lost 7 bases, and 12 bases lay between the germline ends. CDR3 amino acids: CASRDSLNEQFF. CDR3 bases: TGTGCCAGCCGGGACTCCCTTAATGAGCAGTTCTTC.